Listed below are T cell receptor beta chains from one sample, sequenced in a study of blood T cell repertoires in COVID-19. Data came from immunoSEQ multiplex PCR; TCRdb stores just in-frame clones and leaves some out. This repertoire shows 400,000 to 550,000 clones, roughly nine tenths found once; its top ten account for nearly 2%. The sequencing input was PBMCs or T cells enriched from blood (not recorded which). The source of these receptors is a woman between 18 and 29 years old with acute COVID-19. Both conserved end residues are part of each CDR3. The D gene is left open where the match is weak. The size field is filled for only some rows; it gives once, few, many or a size class.

clone_size d_call j_call v_call cdr3_aa cdr3_nt
- - TRBJ1-1 TRBV29-1 CSVGATEAFF TGCAGCGTTGGTGCGACTGAAGCTTTCTTT
- TRBD1 TRBJ2-2 TRBV3-1/TRBV3-2 CASSLGQKNTGELFF TGTGCCAGCAGCTTGGGACAGAAAAACACCGGGGAGCTGTTTTTT
- - TRBJ2-7 TRBV30 CAWSTLGPYEQYF TGTGCCTGGAGCACGCTAGGCCCCTACGAGCAGTACTTC
- TRBD1 TRBJ1-1 TRBV11-2 CASSVTGGNTEAFF TGTGCCAGCAGCGTTACAGGGGGGAACACTGAAGCTTTCTTT
once TRBD1 TRBJ2-5 TRBV19 CASSVWDREGETQYF TGTGCCAGTAGTGTTTGGGACAGGGAGGGAGAGACCCAGTACTTC
- TRBD2 TRBJ2-5 TRBV5-1 CASSWMGTSGRETQYF TGCGCCAGCAGCTGGATGGGGACTAGCGGGCGAGAGACCCAGTACTTC
- - TRBJ2-1 TRBV14 CASSQWVSGYNEQFF TGTGCCAGCAGCCAATGGGTATCGGGCTACAATGAGCAGTTCTTC
few - TRBJ2-2 TRBV7-8 CASSGKGALNTGELFF TGTGCCAGCAGCGGTAAAGGGGCCTTGAACACCGGGGAGCTGTTTTTT
- - TRBJ1-1 TRBV12-3/TRBV12-4 CASSLSNTEAFF TGTGCCAGCAGTTTGAGTAACACTGAAGCTTTCTTT
once - TRBJ2-7 TRBV19 CASSIGSGDYEQYF TGTGCCAGTAGTATAGGGTCAGGGGACTACGAGCAGTACTTC
- - TRBJ2-2 TRBV11-3 CASSESVGIGELFF TGTGCCAGCAGCGAGTCAGTCGGCATCGGGGAGCTATTTTTT
- - TRBJ1-5 TRBV28 CASSRDTYQPQHF TGTGCCAGCAGTCGGGACACCTATCAGCCCCAGCATTTT
- TRBD2 TRBJ2-2 TRBV9 CASTPGGRGGTGELFF TGTGCCAGCACCCCCGGAGGGCGGGGGGGCACCGGGGAGCTGTTTTTT
- TRBD2 TRBJ2-1 TRBV9 CASSLRTSGGSPSYNEQFF TGTGCCAGCAGCTTGCGGACTAGCGGGGGTTCCCCTTCCTACAATGAGCAGTTCTTC
- TRBD2 TRBJ2-2 TRBV3-1/TRBV3-2 CASSQLGGGNTGELFF TGTGCCAGCAGCCAATTAGGCGGGGGGAACACCGGGGAGCTGTTTTTT
- - TRBJ1-5 TRBV6-5 CASRNGVFDQPQHF TGTGCCAGCAGAAACGGGGTTTTCGATCAGCCCCAGCATTTT
- - TRBJ1-2 TRBV30 CAWSVGEGYTF TGTGCCTGGAGTGTCGGGGAAGGCTACACCTTC
- TRBD2 TRBJ2-1 TRBV11-3 CASSRGLGNEQFF TGTGCCAGCAGCCGGGGACTAGGTAATGAGCAGTTCTTC
few - TRBJ1-3 TRBV6-5 CASGGDGNTIYF TGTGCCAGCGGCGGGGATGGAAACACCATATATTTT
- TRBD1 TRBJ1-3 TRBV18 CASSIEQGSGNTIYF TGTGCCAGCTCAATTGAACAGGGGTCTGGAAACACCATATATTTT
- - TRBJ1-1 TRBV5-4 CASSSNVVGEAFF TGTGCCAGCAGCTCAAACGTGGTGGGCGAAGCTTTCTTT
- TRBD2 TRBJ2-3 TRBV25-1 CASSPNLAAPGDTQYF TGTGCCAGCAGTCCGAATCTAGCGGCACCCGGGGATACGCAGTATTTT
- TRBD1 TRBJ1-1 TRBV19 CASSIIGQGDTEAFF TGTGCCAGTAGTATAATTGGACAGGGGGACACTGAAGCTTTCTTT
- - TRBJ2-3 TRBV21-1 CASTPTRNSSTDTQYF TGTGCCAGCACCCCCACTCGCAATTCTAGCACAGATACGCAGTATTTT
- - TRBJ2-1 TRBV12-3/TRBV12-4 CASSRLADLEQFF TGTGCCAGCAGCCGTTTAGCCGATCTTGAGCAGTTCTTC
- - TRBJ1-1 TRBV6-5 CASSQQGLNTEAFF TGTGCCAGCAGTCAACAGGGCCTGAACACTGAAGCTTTCTTT
- - TRBJ2-1 TRBV2 CASSERQGAISYNEQFF TGTGCCAGCAGTGAACGGCAGGGCGCCATCTCCTACAATGAGCAGTTCTTC
- TRBD1 TRBJ2-1 TRBV6-2/TRBV6-3 CASSYSAGGYIKFF TGTGCCAGCAGTTACTCTGCAGGGGGTTATATTAAGTTCTTC
once TRBD1 TRBJ1-4 TRBV7-9 CASSPRTGGREKLFF TGTGCCAGCAGCCCGCGGACAGGGGGCAGGGAAAAACTGTTTTTT
- - TRBJ2-7 TRBV9 CASSVELVSSEQYF TGTGCCAGCAGCGTAGAACTAGTTTCCTCCGAGCAGTACTTC
- TRBD2 TRBJ2-7 TRBV6-5 CASSYSGSGKSYEQYF TGTGCCAGCAGTTACTCGGGTAGCGGGAAGTCCTACGAGCAGTACTTC
once - TRBJ2-7 TRBV12-3/TRBV12-4 CASSLGGFEQYF TGTGCCAGCAGTTTGGGAGGCTTTGAGCAGTACTTC
- TRBD1 TRBJ1-3 TRBV6-6 CASDRGSSGNTIYF TGTGCCAGCGACAGGGGAAGTTCTGGAAACACCATATATTTT
few TRBD1 TRBJ2-1 TRBV19 CASSIWGQGTVSQFF TGTGCCAGTAGTATATGGGGACAGGGGACCGTTTCGCAGTTCTTC
- TRBD1 TRBJ2-3 TRBV7-9 CASSLGQGATDTQYF TGTGCCAGCAGCCTGGGACAGGGTGCCACAGATACGCAGTATTTT
- - TRBJ1-5 TRBV5-6 CASSLAGGVNQPQHF TGTGCCAGCAGCTTGGCCGGAGGGGTTAATCAGCCCCAGCATTTT
- - TRBJ1-6 TRBV28 CASCGGSSYNSPLHF TGTGCCAGCTGTGGGGGGAGTTCCTATAATTCACCCCTCCACTTT
- - TRBJ2-7 TRBV12-3/TRBV12-4 CASSSTSSYEQYF TGTGCCAGCAGCTCGACTAGTTCCTACGAGCAGTACTTC
once - TRBJ1-3 TRBV30 CAWSVHAGNTIYF TGTGCCTGGAGTGTACATGCTGGAAACACCATATATTTT
- TRBD2 TRBJ2-1 TRBV27 CASSLTSGRINEQFF TGTGCCAGCAGTTTAACTAGCGGGAGGATAAATGAGCAGTTCTTC
- TRBD2 TRBJ2-7 TRBV14 CASSPLGGSGIYEQYF TGTGCCAGCAGCCCTCTGGGGGGGTCAGGGATCTACGAGCAGTACTTC
- - TRBJ2-5 TRBV9 CASSPSSDPRTQYF TGTGCCAGCAGCCCAAGCTCTGATCCGAGGACCCAGTACTTC
- TRBD2 TRBJ2-2 TRBV9 CASSGTSGMNTGELFF TGTGCCAGCAGCGGGACTAGCGGGATGAACACCGGGGAGCTGTTTTTT
- TRBD2 TRBJ2-7 TRBV28 CASSLGGSGNYEQYF TGTGCCAGCAGCCTCGGTGGTAGCGGGAATTACGAGCAGTACTTC
- - TRBJ1-3 TRBV9 CASKASDYSGNTIYF TGTGCCAGCAAAGCCAGCGACTACTCTGGAAACACCATATATTTT
- TRBD1 TRBJ2-6 TRBV18 CASSPTGTELSGANVLTF TGTGCCAGCTCACCAACCGGGACAGAACTTTCTGGGGCCAACGTCCTGACTTTC
- TRBD1 TRBJ2-7 TRBV19 CASKFRTGSYEQYF TGTGCCAGTAAGTTCAGGACAGGGTCCTACGAGCAGTACTTC
- TRBD2 TRBJ2-2 TRBV2 CASRREGNTGELFF TGTGCCAGCCGTCGGGAGGGGAACACCGGGGAGCTGTTTTTT
- TRBD2 TRBJ2-5 TRBV11-2 CASSRAGLETQYF TGTGCCAGCAGCCGAGCGGGACTAGAGACCCAGTACTTC
- TRBD1 TRBJ2-3 TRBV7-2 CASSPSPGTGYPDTQYF TGTGCCAGCAGCCCCAGCCCCGGGACAGGGTATCCAGATACGCAGTATTTT
- - TRBJ1-2 TRBV10-2 CASSGSGTYGYTF TGCGCCAGCAGTGGGTCCGGGACATATGGCTACACCTTC
- TRBD1 TRBJ1-5 TRBV28 CASSNTGGSNQPQHF TGTGCCAGCAGCAATACAGGGGGTAGCAATCAGCCCCAGCATTTT
few - TRBJ2-1 TRBV11-2 CASSTLGAPPYNEQFF TGTGCCAGCAGCACGCTAGGTGCCCCACCTTACAATGAGCAGTTCTTC
few - TRBJ1-3 TRBV10-3 CATSSSGNTIYF TGTGCCACCTCGAGCTCTGGAAACACCATATATTTT
once - TRBJ2-3 TRBV10-1 CASSALPSPDTQYF TGCGCCAGCAGTGCCCTACCTAGCCCGGATACGCAGTATTTT
- - TRBJ1-2 TRBV20-1 CTSGANYGYTF TGCACTTCAGGGGCTAACTATGGCTACACCTTC
- - TRBJ2-3 TRBV2 CASNNPGRLDTQYF TGTGCCAGCAATAACCCGGGTCGTTTGGATACGCAGTATTTT